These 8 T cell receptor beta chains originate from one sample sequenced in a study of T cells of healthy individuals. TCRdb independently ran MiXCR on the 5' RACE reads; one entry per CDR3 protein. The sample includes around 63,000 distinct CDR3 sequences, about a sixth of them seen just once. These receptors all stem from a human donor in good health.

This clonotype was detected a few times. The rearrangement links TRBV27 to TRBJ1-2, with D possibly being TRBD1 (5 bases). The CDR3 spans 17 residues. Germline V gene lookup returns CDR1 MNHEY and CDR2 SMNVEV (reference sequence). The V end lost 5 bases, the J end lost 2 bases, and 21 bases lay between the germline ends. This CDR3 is CASSPDPGGTRNYGYTF. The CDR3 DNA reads TGTGCCAGCAGTCCGGACCCCGGCGGGACTAGAAACTATGGCTACACCTTC.

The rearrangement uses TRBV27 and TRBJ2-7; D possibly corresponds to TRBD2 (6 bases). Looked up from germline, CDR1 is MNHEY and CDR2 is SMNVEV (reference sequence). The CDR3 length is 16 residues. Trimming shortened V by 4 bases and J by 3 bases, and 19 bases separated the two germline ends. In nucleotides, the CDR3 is TGTGCCAGCAGTTCCACGCAAGTGGGAGGCTTCTACGAGCAGTACTTC. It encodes CASSSTQVGGFYEQYF.

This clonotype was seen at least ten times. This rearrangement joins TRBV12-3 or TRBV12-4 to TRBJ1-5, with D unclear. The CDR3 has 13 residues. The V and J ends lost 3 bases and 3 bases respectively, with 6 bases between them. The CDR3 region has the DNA TGTGCCAGCAGTTTCTCGCACAATCAGCCCCAGCATTTT. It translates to CASSFSHNQPQHF.

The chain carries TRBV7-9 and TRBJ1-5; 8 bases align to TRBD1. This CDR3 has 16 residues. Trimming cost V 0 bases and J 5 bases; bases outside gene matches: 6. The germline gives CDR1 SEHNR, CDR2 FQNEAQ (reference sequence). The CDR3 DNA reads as TGTGCCAGCAGCTTAGCGACAGGGGTCGGAGATCAGCCCCAGCATTTT. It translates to CASSLATGVGDQPQHF.

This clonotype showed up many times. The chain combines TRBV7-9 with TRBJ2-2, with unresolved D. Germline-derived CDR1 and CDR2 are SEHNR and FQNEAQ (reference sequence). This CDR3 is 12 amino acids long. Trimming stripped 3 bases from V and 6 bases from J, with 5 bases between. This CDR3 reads CASSFLAGELFF. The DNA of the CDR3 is TGTGCCAGCAGCTTTCTCGCCGGGGAGCTGTTTTTT. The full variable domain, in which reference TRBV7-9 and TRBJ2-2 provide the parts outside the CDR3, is DTGVSQNPRHKITKRGQNVTFRCDPISEHNRLYWYRQTLGQGPEFLTYFQNEAQLEKSRLLSDRFSAERPKGSFSTLEIQRTEQGDSAMYLCASSFLAGELFFGEGSRLTVL.

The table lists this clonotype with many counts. CDR3 DNA sequence: TGTGCCAGCTTTAGGGGTTACGAGCAGTACTTC. Translation: CASFRGYEQYF. The rearrangement uses TRBV6-5 and TRBJ2-7; tentatively, D is TRBD1 (5 bases). This CDR3 has 11 amino acids. The V end was cut by 8 bases, the J end by 4 bases, with 9 bases between. CDR1 and CDR2 from the germline V gene are MNHEY and SVGAGI.

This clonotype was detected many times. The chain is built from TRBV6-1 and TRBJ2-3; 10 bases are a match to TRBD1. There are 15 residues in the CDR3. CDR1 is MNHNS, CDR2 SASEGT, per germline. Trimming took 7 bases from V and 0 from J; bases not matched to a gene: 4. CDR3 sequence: CASTWGQGSTDTQYF. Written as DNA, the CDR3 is TGTGCCAGCACTTGGGGACAGGGGAGCACAGATACGCAGTATTTT.

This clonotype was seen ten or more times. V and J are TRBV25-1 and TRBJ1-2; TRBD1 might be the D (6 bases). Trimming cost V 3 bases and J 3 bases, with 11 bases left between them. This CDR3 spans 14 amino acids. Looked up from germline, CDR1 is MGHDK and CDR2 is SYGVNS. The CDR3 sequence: CASSEAGEHYGYTF. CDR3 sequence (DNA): TGTGCCAGCAGTGAGGCAGGGGAGCACTATGGCTACACCTTC.